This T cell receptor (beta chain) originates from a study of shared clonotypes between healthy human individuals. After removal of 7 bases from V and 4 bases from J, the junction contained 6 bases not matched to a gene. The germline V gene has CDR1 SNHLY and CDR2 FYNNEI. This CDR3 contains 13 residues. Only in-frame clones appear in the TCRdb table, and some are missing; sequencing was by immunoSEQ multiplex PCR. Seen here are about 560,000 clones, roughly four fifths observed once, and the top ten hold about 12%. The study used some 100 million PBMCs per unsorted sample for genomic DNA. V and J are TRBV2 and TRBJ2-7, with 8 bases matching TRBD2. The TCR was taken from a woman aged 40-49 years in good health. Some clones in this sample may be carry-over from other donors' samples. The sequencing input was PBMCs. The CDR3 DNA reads TGTGCCAGCATAACGGGAGGGCCGTACGAGCAGTACTTC. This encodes CASITGGPYEQYF.